This TCR beta chain came from a study of naive and memory T cell subsets. General study points: Clonotypes are single alpha or beta chains, not paired receptors. Naive and memory repertoire findings lacked a ground truth for validation.

Germline assignment: CDR1 LGHDT and CDR2 YNNKEL (reference sequence). V dropped 5 bases and J dropped 2; count of bases not matched to a gene: 9. The CDR3 covers 15 residues. About this clonotype itself: The antigen is unknown.

CD8 T cells were positively selected from what remained after CD4 positive selection. Two oligonucleotides, mixed equimolar, formed the beta constant-region primer covering TRBC1 and TRBC2. Four rounds of PCR amplified the ligated cDNA using nested alpha and beta constant-region primers plus SP2. MiXCR was run by TCRdb on the UMI-ligation and nested PCR reads, yielding one entry per CDR3 protein. In the table there are 120,000 or so distinct CDR3 sequences, about 36% of which are singletons. The TCR sequence derives from a human donor in good health. The sequenced sample was central memory CD4+ T cells from blood. The chain recombines TRBV3-1 with TRBJ2-7, with 7 bases lining up with TRBD2. This CDR3 reads CASSTRGGTTYEQYF. The CDR3 nucleotides are TGTGCCAGCAGCACAAGGGGAGGGACTACCTACGAGCAGTACTTC.